This TCR beta chain was found in a study of preoperative IRX-2 immunotherapy in early breast cancer. The germline V gene has CDR1 SGHVT and CDR2 SQSDAQ. The CDR3 has 13 residues. The ends were cut back, 3 bases at V and 7 bases at J, with 12 bases in the middle. Data came from immunoSEQ multiplex PCR; TCRdb stores just in-frame clones and leaves some out. The data contain about 3,400 clones, 70% to 80% of them singletons. Treatment described: preoperative locoregional IRX-2 cytokine immunotherapy. Samples came from a phase Ib trial of preoperative locoregional IRX-2 cytokine immunotherapy. This chain links TRBV7-4 with TRBJ1-2, with a weak D call TRBD1 (5 bases). The sample was tumor tissue, taken after IRX-2 immunotherapy. The source of this sequence is a human donor with breast cancer. CDR3 DNA: TGTGCCAGCAGCTTTAGGCAGGGAGCTGGCTACACCTTC. Residues: CASSFRQGAGYTF.